A single TCR beta chain is shown here with its context. Its antigen is undetermined. The data derive from a study of cytomegalovirus exposure and HLA in healthy donors. The CDR3 is 16 residues long. The junction had 6 bases not matched to a gene; V was cut back by 2 bases and J by 4 bases. The germline gives CDR1 SGHVS, CDR2 FNYEAQ. Broader study findings: Subsequent analysis revealed that first-cohort TCR clusters tended to co-occur in the 120 or so validation repertoires. Rare TCR sequences dominated, though some public TCRs recurred in many donors. In vitro, a few CMV-associated chains proved specific for CMV antigens.

Profiling relied on immunoSEQ multiplex PCR, and the TCRdb table lists in-frame clones only, not all of them. The table records around 140,000 clones, roughly 89% of them present only once. Among the 100 to 150 subjects of the validation cohort, separate from the roughly 700-subject first cohort, were the donors. Sequenced: PBMCs. This chain links TRBV7-6 with TRBJ1-5, with TRBD1 matching over 9 bases. This receptor was taken from a woman under 30 in good health and CMV-seronegative. The CDR3 sequence: CASSLRSGQGNQPQHF. The CDR3 coding sequence is TGTGCCAGCAGCTTACGCTCAGGACAGGGGAATCAGCCCCAGCATTTT.